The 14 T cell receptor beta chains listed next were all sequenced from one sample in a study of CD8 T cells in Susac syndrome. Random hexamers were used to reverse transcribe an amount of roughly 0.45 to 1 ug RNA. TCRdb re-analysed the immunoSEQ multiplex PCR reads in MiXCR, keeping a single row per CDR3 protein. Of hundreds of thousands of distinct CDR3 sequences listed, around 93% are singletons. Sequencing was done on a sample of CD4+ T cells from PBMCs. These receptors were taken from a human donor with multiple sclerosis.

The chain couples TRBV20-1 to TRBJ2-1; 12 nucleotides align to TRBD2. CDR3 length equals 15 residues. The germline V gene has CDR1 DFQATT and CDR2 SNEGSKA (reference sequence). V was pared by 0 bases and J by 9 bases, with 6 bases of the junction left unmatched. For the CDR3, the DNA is TGCAGTGCTAGAGATGAACTAGCGGGGGGTTTTGAGCAGTTCTTC. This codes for CSARDELAGGFEQFF.

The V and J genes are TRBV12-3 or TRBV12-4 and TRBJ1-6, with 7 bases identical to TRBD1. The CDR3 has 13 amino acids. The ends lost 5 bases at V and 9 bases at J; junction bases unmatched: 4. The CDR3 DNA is TGTGCCAGCAGTCAGGGGGAGGGTTCACCCCTCCACTTT. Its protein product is CASSQGEGSPLHF.

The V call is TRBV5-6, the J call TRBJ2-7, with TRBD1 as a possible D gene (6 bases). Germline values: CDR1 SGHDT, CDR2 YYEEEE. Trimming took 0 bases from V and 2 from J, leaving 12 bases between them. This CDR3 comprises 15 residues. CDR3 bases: TGTGCCAGCAGCTTGGGGACAGTCCTTACCTACGAGCAGTACTTC. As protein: CASSLGTVLTYEQYF.

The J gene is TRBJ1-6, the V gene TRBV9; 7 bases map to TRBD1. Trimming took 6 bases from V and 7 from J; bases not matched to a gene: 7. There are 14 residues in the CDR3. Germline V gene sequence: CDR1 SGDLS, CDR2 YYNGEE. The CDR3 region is CASTQGVMNSPLHF. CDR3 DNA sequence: TGTGCCAGCACCCAGGGGGTGATGAATTCACCCCTCCACTTT.

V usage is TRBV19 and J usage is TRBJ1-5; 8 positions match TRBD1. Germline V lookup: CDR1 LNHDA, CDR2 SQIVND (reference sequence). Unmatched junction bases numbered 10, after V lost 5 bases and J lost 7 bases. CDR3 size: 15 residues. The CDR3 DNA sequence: TGTGCCAGTAGTGGGGTCCAGGGGGCGGAACAGCCCCAGCATTTT. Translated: CASSGVQGAEQPQHF.

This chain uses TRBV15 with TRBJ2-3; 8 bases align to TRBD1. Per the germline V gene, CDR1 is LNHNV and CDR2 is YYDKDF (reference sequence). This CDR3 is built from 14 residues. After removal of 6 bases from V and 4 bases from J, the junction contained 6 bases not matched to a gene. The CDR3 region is CATRDTGGSDTQYF. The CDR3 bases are TGTGCCACCAGAGATACAGGGGGATCAGATACGCAGTATTTT.

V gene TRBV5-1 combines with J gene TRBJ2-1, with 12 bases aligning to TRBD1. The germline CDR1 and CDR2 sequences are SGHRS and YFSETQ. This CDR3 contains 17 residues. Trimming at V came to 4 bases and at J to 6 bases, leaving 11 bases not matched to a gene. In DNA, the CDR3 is TGCGCCAGCAGCAGCCCGGGACAGGGGGCAGGCGGCAATGAGCAGTTCTTC. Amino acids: CASSSPGQGAGGNEQFF.

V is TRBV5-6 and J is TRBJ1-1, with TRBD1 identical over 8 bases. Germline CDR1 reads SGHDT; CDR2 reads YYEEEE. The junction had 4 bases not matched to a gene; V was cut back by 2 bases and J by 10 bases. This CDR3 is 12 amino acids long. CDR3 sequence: CASSFRGPGAFF. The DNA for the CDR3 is TGTGCCAGCAGCTTCAGGGGGCCCGGAGCTTTCTTT.

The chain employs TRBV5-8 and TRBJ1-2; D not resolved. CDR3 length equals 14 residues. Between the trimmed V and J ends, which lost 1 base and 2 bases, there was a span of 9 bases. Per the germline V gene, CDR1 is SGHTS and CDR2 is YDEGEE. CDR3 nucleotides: TGTGCCAGCAGCTTGATGGGTATGAACTATGGCTACACCTTC. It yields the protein CASSLMGMNYGYTF.

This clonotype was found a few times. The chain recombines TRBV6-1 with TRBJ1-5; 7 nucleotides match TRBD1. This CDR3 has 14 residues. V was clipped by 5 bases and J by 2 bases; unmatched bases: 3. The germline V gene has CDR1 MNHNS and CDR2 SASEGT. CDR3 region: CASSRDRRNQPQHF. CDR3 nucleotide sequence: TGTGCCAGCAGTCGGGACAGACGCAATCAGCCCCAGCATTTT.

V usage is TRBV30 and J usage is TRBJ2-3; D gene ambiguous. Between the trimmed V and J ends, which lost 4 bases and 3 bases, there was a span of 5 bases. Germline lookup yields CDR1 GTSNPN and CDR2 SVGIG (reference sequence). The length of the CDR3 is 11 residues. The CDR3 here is CAWINTDTQYF. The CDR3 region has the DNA TGTGCCTGGATTAATACAGATACGCAGTATTTT.

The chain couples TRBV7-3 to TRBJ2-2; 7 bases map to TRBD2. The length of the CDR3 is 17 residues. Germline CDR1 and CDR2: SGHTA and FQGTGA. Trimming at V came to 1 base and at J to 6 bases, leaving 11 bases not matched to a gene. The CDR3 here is CASSLIGAGEPAGELFF. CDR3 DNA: TGTGCCAGCAGCTTAATCGGGGCGGGAGAGCCGGCCGGGGAGCTGTTTTTT.

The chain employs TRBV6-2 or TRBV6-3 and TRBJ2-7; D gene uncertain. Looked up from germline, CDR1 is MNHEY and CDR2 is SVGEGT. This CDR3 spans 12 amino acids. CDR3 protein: CASSYSTWDLFV. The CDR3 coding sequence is TGTGCCAGCAGTTACTCTACCTGGGATCTGTTCGTC.

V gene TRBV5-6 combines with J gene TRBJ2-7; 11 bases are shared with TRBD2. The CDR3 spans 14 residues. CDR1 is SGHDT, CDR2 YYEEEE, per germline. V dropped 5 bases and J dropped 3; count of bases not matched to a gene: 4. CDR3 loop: CASSNSGRDYEQYV. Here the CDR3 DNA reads TGTGCCAGCAGTAATAGCGGGAGGGACTACGAGCAGTACGTC.